These T cell receptor beta chains were read from a single sample in a study of response to subunit inactivated influenza vaccine. TCRdb re-called the RT-PCR reads through MiXCR, storing one row per CDR3 protein. Here the sample spans under 950,000 distinct CDR3 sequences, roughly 20% being singletons. The specimen was PBMCs from blood, collected 4 to 6 days after vaccination. These TCRs come from a man in his forties or fifties who received an inactivated influenza vaccine. Both conserved end residues are part of each CDR3. Each record gives: CDR3 protein, CDR3 DNA, clone size, D gene, J gene, V gene. D genes are given only for firm matches. Only part of the rows carry a size: once, few, many, or a class if the clone is expanded.

CDR3 protein: CASSLDSSNYEQYF
CDR3 DNA: TGCGCCAGCAGCTTGGACTCATCGAACTACGAGCAGTACTTC
clone size: many
D gene: NA
J gene: TRBJ2-7
V gene: TRBV5-1

CDR3 protein: CASSLPGPNTGELFF
CDR3 DNA: TGCGCCAGCAGCTTGCCAGGACCGAACACCGGGGAGCTGTTTTTT
clone size: few
D gene: NA
J gene: TRBJ2-2
V gene: TRBV5-1

CDR3 protein: CSVMLGGSNQPQHF
CDR3 DNA: TGCAGCGTTATGCTTGGGGGAAGCAATCAGCCCCAGCATTTT
clone size: many
D gene: NA
J gene: TRBJ1-5
V gene: TRBV29-1

CDR3 protein: CASSLVRGTNEKLFF
CDR3 DNA: TGTGCCAGCAGCTTGGTCAGGGGGACTAATGAAAAACTGTTTTTT
clone size: few
D gene: TRBD1
J gene: TRBJ1-4
V gene: TRBV11-2

CDR3 protein: CATSDAPGPHIMEQFF
CDR3 DNA: TGTGCCACCAGTGATGCCCCGGGACCGCACATCATGGAGCAGTTCTTC
clone size: NA
D gene: NA
J gene: TRBJ2-1
V gene: TRBV24-1

CDR3 protein: CASSSGTVNYNEQFF
CDR3 DNA: TGTGCCAGCAGTAGCGGGACCGTAAACTACAATGAGCAGTTCTTC
clone size: many
D gene: TRBD2
J gene: TRBJ2-1
V gene: TRBV12-3/TRBV12-4

CDR3 protein: CASSLEPYDNQPQHF
CDR3 DNA: TGTGCCAGCAGTTTAGAGCCATACGACAATCAGCCCCAGCATTTT
clone size: few
D gene: NA
J gene: TRBJ1-5
V gene: TRBV28

CDR3 protein: CASSFMTSGSYEQYF
CDR3 DNA: TGTGCCAGCAGTTTCATGACTAGCGGCTCCTACGAGCAGTACTTC
clone size: NA
D gene: TRBD2
J gene: TRBJ2-7
V gene: TRBV28

CDR3 protein: CASSLVGRIQETQYF
CDR3 DNA: TGCGCCAGCAGCTTGGTCGGACGGATCCAAGAGACCCAGTACTTC
clone size: few
D gene: NA
J gene: TRBJ2-5
V gene: TRBV5-1

CDR3 protein: CSARQPVNTEAFF
CDR3 DNA: TGCAGTGCTAGACAGCCCGTGAACACTGAAGCTTTCTTT
clone size: few
D gene: NA
J gene: TRBJ1-1
V gene: TRBV20-1

CDR3 protein: CASSVQRDYEQYF
CDR3 DNA: TGTGCCAGCAGCGTACAACGGGACTACGAGCAGTACTTC
clone size: few
D gene: NA
J gene: TRBJ2-7
V gene: TRBV12-3/TRBV12-4

CDR3 protein: CASSLDGTGLTDTQYF
CDR3 DNA: TGTGCCAGCAGTTTAGATGGGACAGGTCTCACAGATACGCAGTATTTT
clone size: few
D gene: TRBD1
J gene: TRBJ2-3
V gene: TRBV12-3/TRBV12-4

CDR3 protein: CASSPRATNEKLFF
CDR3 DNA: TGTGCCAGCAGCCCGAGGGCAACTAATGAAAAACTGTTTTTT
clone size: many
D gene: NA
J gene: TRBJ1-4
V gene: TRBV7-2

CDR3 protein: CASSPGLAGISTDTQYF
CDR3 DNA: TGTGCCAGCAGTCCGGGACTAGCGGGGATTAGCACAGATACGCAGTATTTT
clone size: NA
D gene: TRBD2
J gene: TRBJ2-3
V gene: TRBV6-1

CDR3 protein: CASSPPGAGSYNEQFF
CDR3 DNA: TGCGCCAGCAGCCCGCCGGGGGCGGGTTCCTACAATGAGCAGTTCTTC
clone size: NA
D gene: NA
J gene: TRBJ2-1
V gene: TRBV5-1

CDR3 protein: CASSLALRAGYNSPLHF
CDR3 DNA: TGTGCCAGCAGCTTAGCGCTGCGAGCGGGTTATAATTCACCCCTCCACTTT
clone size: NA
D gene: NA
J gene: TRBJ1-6
V gene: TRBV7-6

CDR3 protein: CATRDKPHTDTQYF
CDR3 DNA: TGTGCCACCCGGGACAAGCCCCACACAGATACGCAGTATTTT
clone size: NA
D gene: NA
J gene: TRBJ2-3
V gene: TRBV2

CDR3 protein: CASSPTGQSQETQYF
CDR3 DNA: TGTGCCAGCAGTCCCACGGGACAATCCCAAGAGACCCAGTACTTC
clone size: many
D gene: NA
J gene: TRBJ2-5
V gene: TRBV12-3/TRBV12-4

CDR3 protein: CASSFTGGSYEQYF
CDR3 DNA: TGTGCCAGCAGTTTTACAGGGGGTTCCTACGAGCAGTACTTC
clone size: NA
D gene: TRBD1
J gene: TRBJ2-7
V gene: TRBV28

CDR3 protein: CSARDLGPSSYNEQFF
CDR3 DNA: TGCAGTGCTAGAGACCTAGGCCCAAGCTCCTACAATGAGCAGTTCTTC
clone size: NA
D gene: NA
J gene: TRBJ2-1
V gene: TRBV20-1

CDR3 protein: CATSDPTSGSPLNEQFF
CDR3 DNA: TGTGCCACCAGTGATCCGACTAGCGGGAGCCCTTTGAATGAGCAGTTCTTC
clone size: few
D gene: TRBD2
J gene: TRBJ2-1
V gene: TRBV24-1

CDR3 protein: CSASEQYNEQFF
CDR3 DNA: TGCAGTGCTAGTGAGCAATACAATGAGCAGTTCTTC
clone size: NA
D gene: NA
J gene: TRBJ2-1
V gene: TRBV20-1

CDR3 protein: CASGPGTSDTGELFF
CDR3 DNA: TGTGCCAGCGGCCCCGGGACTAGCGACACCGGGGAGCTGTTTTTT
clone size: NA
D gene: TRBD2
J gene: TRBJ2-2
V gene: TRBV5-5

CDR3 protein: CASSQDLGTGGQPQHF
CDR3 DNA: TGCGCCAGCAGCCAAGATTTAGGGACAGGAGGTCAGCCCCAGCATTTT
clone size: NA
D gene: TRBD1
J gene: TRBJ1-5
V gene: TRBV4-3

CDR3 protein: CASRPGQETQYF
CDR3 DNA: TGCGCCAGCAGACCCGGCCAAGAGACCCAGTACTTC
clone size: NA
D gene: NA
J gene: TRBJ2-5
V gene: TRBV5-1

CDR3 protein: CASSLLRASGANVLTF
CDR3 DNA: TGTGCCAGCAGCTTATTGAGGGCATCTGGGGCCAACGTCCTGACTTTC
clone size: NA
D gene: NA
J gene: TRBJ2-6
V gene: TRBV7-2

CDR3 protein: CASSPSPASGGLDTQYF
CDR3 DNA: TGTGCCAGCAGCCCTAGCCCGGCTAGCGGGGGGTTAGATACGCAGTATTTT
clone size: few
D gene: TRBD2
J gene: TRBJ2-3
V gene: TRBV6-1

CDR3 protein: CASSLEVISGNTIYF
CDR3 DNA: TGTGCCAGCAGTTTAGAGGTTATCTCTGGAAACACCATATATTTT
clone size: few
D gene: NA
J gene: TRBJ1-3
V gene: TRBV12-3/TRBV12-4

CDR3 protein: CASSDRGRGTDTQYF
CDR3 DNA: TGTGCCAGCAGCGACAGAGGCAGGGGGACAGATACGCAGTATTTT
clone size: NA
D gene: TRBD1
J gene: TRBJ2-3
V gene: TRBV6-1

CDR3 protein: CASSPQGSTGELFF
CDR3 DNA: TGTGCCAGCAGCCCCCAGGGCAGCACCGGGGAGCTGTTTTTT
clone size: NA
D gene: NA
J gene: TRBJ2-2
V gene: TRBV7-3

CDR3 protein: CASSGREGNTGELFF
CDR3 DNA: TGCGCCAGCAGCGGGAGGGAAGGCAACACCGGGGAGCTGTTTTTT
clone size: NA
D gene: TRBD2
J gene: TRBJ2-2
V gene: TRBV5-1

CDR3 protein: CAISRTQTYEQYF
CDR3 DNA: TGTGCCATCAGCCGCACTCAAACCTACGAGCAGTACTTC
clone size: few
D gene: NA
J gene: TRBJ2-7
V gene: TRBV10-3

CDR3 protein: CASSLSGDGYEQYF
CDR3 DNA: TGCGCCAGCAGCTTGTCCGGAGACGGCTACGAGCAGTACTTC
clone size: NA
D gene: NA
J gene: TRBJ2-7
V gene: TRBV5-1

CDR3 protein: CASSWSGKETQYF
CDR3 DNA: TGTGCCAGCAGCTGGAGCGGGAAGGAGACCCAGTACTTC
clone size: NA
D gene: TRBD2
J gene: TRBJ2-5
V gene: TRBV6-2/TRBV6-3

CDR3 protein: CASSRRASTDTQYF
CDR3 DNA: TGTGCCAGCAGTCGGAGGGCTTCGACAGATACGCAGTATTTT
clone size: many
D gene: NA
J gene: TRBJ2-3
V gene: TRBV12-3/TRBV12-4

CDR3 protein: CSARDVQGYTF
CDR3 DNA: TGCAGTGCTAGGGATGTCCAGGGCTACACCTTC
clone size: many
D gene: NA
J gene: TRBJ1-2
V gene: TRBV20-1

CDR3 protein: CASSPRGGPINSYEQYF
CDR3 DNA: TGTGCCAGCAGCCCCCGTGGGGGGCCAATAAACTCCTACGAGCAGTACTTC
clone size: NA
D gene: NA
J gene: TRBJ2-7
V gene: TRBV9

CDR3 protein: CASSFVRTSGTDTQYF
CDR3 DNA: TGTGCCAGCAGTTTTGTCCGGACTAGCGGTACAGATACGCAGTATTTT
clone size: few
D gene: TRBD2
J gene: TRBJ2-3
V gene: TRBV27

CDR3 protein: CASSLTTGASSYRIF
CDR3 DNA: TGTGCCAGCAGTTTAACCACAGGGGCCTCTTCGTACAGGATCTTC
clone size: few
D gene: TRBD1
J gene: TRBJ2-1
V gene: TRBV12-3/TRBV12-4

CDR3 protein: CGAQGRVSDTQYF
CDR3 DNA: TGTGGGGCTCAGGGCAGGGTTTCAGATACGCAGTATTTT
clone size: NA
D gene: NA
J gene: TRBJ2-3
V gene: TRBV28

CDR3 protein: CAWSVGGTHTEAFF
CDR3 DNA: TGTGCCTGGAGTGTGGGGGGGACACACACTGAAGCTTTCTTT
clone size: few
D gene: NA
J gene: TRBJ1-1
V gene: TRBV30

CDR3 protein: CASSLGGTSGSSGEFF
CDR3 DNA: TGTGCCAGCAGTTTAGGTGGGACTAGCGGGAGTTCCGGGGAGTTCTTC
clone size: once
D gene: TRBD2
J gene: TRBJ2-1
V gene: TRBV27

CDR3 protein: CSASDPQETQYF
CDR3 DNA: TGCAGTGCTAGCGACCCCCAAGAGACCCAGTACTTC
clone size: many
D gene: NA
J gene: TRBJ2-5
V gene: TRBV20-1

CDR3 protein: CASKGQGAPDSSGNTIYF
CDR3 DNA: TGCGCCAGCAAAGGACAGGGGGCTCCAGATAGCTCTGGAAACACCATATATTTT
clone size: few
D gene: TRBD1
J gene: TRBJ1-3
V gene: TRBV10-2

CDR3 protein: CAASRDRNSGANVLTF
CDR3 DNA: TGTGCCGCCAGCAGGGACAGAAACTCTGGGGCCAACGTCCTGACTTTC
clone size: NA
D gene: TRBD1
J gene: TRBJ2-6
V gene: TRBV15

CDR3 protein: CSVGPGGGYTF
CDR3 DNA: TGCAGCGTTGGCCCAGGGGGTGGCTACACCTTC
clone size: NA
D gene: TRBD1
J gene: TRBJ1-2
V gene: TRBV29-1

CDR3 protein: CASSLVQGSNEKLFF
CDR3 DNA: TGCGCCAGCAGCTTGGTGCAGGGATCAAATGAAAAACTGTTTTTT
clone size: many
D gene: NA
J gene: TRBJ1-4
V gene: TRBV5-1

CDR3 protein: CASSEGTGATEAFF
CDR3 DNA: TGTGCCAGCAGCGAGGGTACCGGGGCTACTGAAGCTTTCTTT
clone size: NA
D gene: NA
J gene: TRBJ1-1
V gene: TRBV9

CDR3 protein: CSAGYQDRTFYGYTF
CDR3 DNA: TGCAGTGCTGGTTACCAGGACAGGACCTTCTATGGCTACACCTTC
clone size: few
D gene: TRBD1
J gene: TRBJ1-2
V gene: TRBV20-1

CDR3 protein: CASSPSGGQYEQYF
CDR3 DNA: TGCGCCAGCAGTCCTAGCGGGGGTCAATACGAGCAGTACTTC
clone size: NA
D gene: TRBD2
J gene: TRBJ2-7
V gene: TRBV10-1

CDR3 protein: CSARDIGAGGYTEAFF
CDR3 DNA: TGCAGTGCTAGAGATATCGGGGCAGGGGGCTACACTGAAGCTTTCTTT
clone size: few
D gene: TRBD1
J gene: TRBJ1-1
V gene: TRBV20-1

CDR3 protein: CASSSRTGPSNQPQHF
CDR3 DNA: TGTGCCAGCAGCTCTCGGACAGGGCCTAGCAATCAGCCCCAGCATTTT
clone size: few
D gene: TRBD1
J gene: TRBJ1-5
V gene: TRBV7-8

CDR3 protein: CASSMSRGGFGETQYF
CDR3 DNA: TGTGCCAGTAGTATGAGTAGGGGTGGATTCGGAGAGACCCAGTACTTC
clone size: NA
D gene: NA
J gene: TRBJ2-5
V gene: TRBV19

CDR3 protein: CASSPRAGTGYTYEQYF
CDR3 DNA: TGTGCCAGCAGCCCAAGGGCCGGGACAGGGTATACCTACGAGCAGTACTTC
clone size: NA
D gene: TRBD1
J gene: TRBJ2-7
V gene: TRBV7-2

CDR3 protein: CSAGQFTDTQYF
CDR3 DNA: TGCAGCGCCGGACAGTTCACAGATACGCAGTATTTT
clone size: NA
D gene: NA
J gene: TRBJ2-3
V gene: TRBV29-1

CDR3 protein: CASSREGLFYEQYF
CDR3 DNA: TGTGCCAGCAGCCGTGAAGGGCTTTTCTACGAGCAGTACTTC
clone size: NA
D gene: NA
J gene: TRBJ2-7
V gene: TRBV14

CDR3 protein: CASSKRGGGDNEQYF
CDR3 DNA: TGTGCCAGCAGCAAACGTGGCGGGGGTGATAACGAGCAGTACTTC
clone size: few
D gene: NA
J gene: TRBJ2-7
V gene: TRBV21-1

CDR3 protein: CSARKPLGGGSTDTQYF
CDR3 DNA: TGCAGTGCTAGAAAACCCTTAGGGGGCGGAAGTACAGATACGCAGTATTTT
clone size: NA
D gene: TRBD1
J gene: TRBJ2-3
V gene: TRBV20-1

CDR3 protein: CASSLIHWGARNSPLHF
CDR3 DNA: TGTGCCAGCAGCCTGATTCACTGGGGCGCGCGAAATTCACCCCTCCACTTT
clone size: NA
D gene: NA
J gene: TRBJ1-6
V gene: TRBV7-2